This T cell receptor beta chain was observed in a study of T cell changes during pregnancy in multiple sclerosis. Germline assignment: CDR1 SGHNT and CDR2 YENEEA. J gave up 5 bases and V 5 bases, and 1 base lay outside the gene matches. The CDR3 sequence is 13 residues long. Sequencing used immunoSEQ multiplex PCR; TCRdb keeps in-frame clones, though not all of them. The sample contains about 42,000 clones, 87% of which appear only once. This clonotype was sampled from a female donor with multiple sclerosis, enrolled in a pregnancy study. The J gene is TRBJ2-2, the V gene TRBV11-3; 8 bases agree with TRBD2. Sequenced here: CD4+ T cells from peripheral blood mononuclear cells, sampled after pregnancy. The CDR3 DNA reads TGTGCCAGCAGCCAGCGGGGGACCGGGGAGCTGTTTTTT. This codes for CASSQRGTGELFF.